This TCR beta chain was found in a study of PD-1 blockade in mismatch repair-deficient tumors. Study in general: Patients had 12 mismatch repair-deficient cancer types, all previously treated and progressing. Study-wide results and limits: Tumor-resident clones, often absent from pretreatment blood, expanded after pembrolizumab and then contracted.

Mismatch repair deficiency was confirmed in all patients, by PCR or immunohistochemistry. The TCR-sequenced patients were a few responders to pembrolizumab. V was clipped by 0 bases and J by 3 bases, with 10 bases between them. This CDR3 is built from 15 residues. Germline V gene lookup returns CDR1 LGHNT and CDR2 FRNRAP. Regarding this clone: The target antigen is unknown.

The assay was immunoSEQ multiplex PCR, and TCRdb's table has in-frame clones only and misses some. The repertoire consists of 15,000 to 20,000 clones, with approximately 84% occurring once and the leading ten covering around 3%. The sequencing used PBMCs, collected 4 weeks after starting pembrolizumab. The source is an adult with mismatch repair-deficient cancer. The V gene is TRBV12-5, the J gene TRBJ2-3, with a tentative D call TRBD2 (5 bases). In DNA, the CDR3 is TGTGCTAGTGGTTTGGTACGTGGCGGGACAGATACGCAGTATTTT. This gives the protein CASGLVRGGTDTQYF.